These 29 T cell receptor beta chains came from one sample sequenced in a study of post-analysis software for immune sequencing data. Study-wide results and caveats: Controls showed lower frequencies than patients for five or six TRBV segments, and TRBV5-6, TRBV5-1 and TRBV20-1 were among these.

Presence of unique molecular identifiers characterized the TCR beta cDNA libraries. TCRdb recomputed calls from the PCR reads with MiXCR, one row per CDR3 protein. The table records roughly 580,000 distinct CDR3 sequences, 44% of them present only once. No antigen has been identified for these receptors. Sequenced sample: blood. Source of these receptors: a girl aged 5-17 years with multiple sclerosis.

The V call is TRBV12-3 or TRBV12-4, the J call TRBJ2-5; the D gene could be TRBD1 or TRBD2 (5 bases each). The J call is doubtful: the DNA matches TRBJ2-7 better. This CDR3 is built from 14 residues. Here the CDR3 DNA reads TGTGCCAGCAGTGTTAGACAGCTGACTACCGAGCAGTACTTC. Encoded protein: CASSVRQLTTEQYF.

The chain has TRBV7-9 and TRBJ2-7; D gene unclear. Germline V lookup: CDR1 SEHNR, CDR2 FQNEAQ (reference sequence). The CDR3 is 14 amino acids. V was clipped by 4 bases and J by 2 bases, with 12 bases between them. Here the CDR3 reads CASSYKASAYEQYF. The CDR3, as DNA: TGTGCCAGCAGCTATAAGGCCTCAGCCTACGAGCAGTACTTC.

This clonotype was observed many times. The rearrangement uses TRBV12-3 or TRBV12-4 and TRBJ2-7; D unresolved. V gave up 3 bases and J gave up 0 bases, with 6 bases separating them. The CDR3 has 13 amino acids. The CDR3 DNA reads TGTGCCAGCAGTTTGATGGTCTCCTACGAGCAGTACTTC. Protein product: CASSLMVSYEQYF.

This chain uses TRBV20-1 with TRBJ2-7; 8 bases match TRBD1. Trimming cost V 1 base and J 0 bases; bases outside gene matches: 8. The V gene's germline CDR1 is DFQATT and CDR2 SNEGSKA (reference sequence). The CDR3 loop spans 16 amino acids. The CDR3 protein is CSARVATGASSYEQYF. Here the CDR3 DNA reads TGCAGTGCTAGAGTCGCGACAGGGGCTAGCTCCTACGAGCAGTACTTC.

V is TRBV2 and J is TRBJ2-6, with D possibly TRBD1 on 6 matching bases. The germline V gene has CDR1 SNHLY and CDR2 FYNNEI. Trimming removed 8 bases from V and 0 bases from J, with 17 bases in between. The CDR3 runs to 17 residues. The CDR3 DNA reads TGTGCCAGCCAGAGGGGGAGCGGCCCCTCTGGGGCCAACGTCCTGACTTTC. It specifies CASQRGSGPSGANVLTF.

V gene TRBV29-1 combines with J gene TRBJ2-3; D call uncertain. Germline CDR1 SQVTM, CDR2 ANQGSEA. Trimming pared 3 bases from V and 9 bases from J, leaving 7 bases between. The CDR3 consists of 10 residues. CDR3 sequence reads: CSVDVVTQYF. As DNA, the CDR3 is TGCAGCGTTGATGTGGTGACGCAGTATTTT.

This clonotype has only a few counts. The chain recombines TRBV5-1 with TRBJ2-5; 7 nucleotides agree with TRBD1. CDR1 and CDR2 (germline): SGHRS, YFSETQ. J was trimmed by 4 bases and V by 0 bases; bases with no gene match: 6. The length of the CDR3 is 15 residues. This CDR3 reads CASSLVGTGVETQYF. The CDR3 nucleotides read TGCGCCAGCAGCTTGGTCGGAACAGGGGTAGAGACCCAGTACTTC.

CDR3 nucleotides: TGCAGCGTTGAAGATTGGAGAAGCGGGAGGGCCGTGGAGACCCAGTACTTC. Encoded protein: CSVEDWRSGRAVETQYF. V usage is TRBV29-1 and J usage is TRBJ2-5; 10 positions agree with TRBD2. CDR1 and CDR2 from the germline V gene are SQVTM and ANQGSEA. Unmatched junction bases numbered 12, after V lost 0 bases and J lost 5 bases. The CDR3 loop spans 17 amino acids.

This clonotype was counted once. J is TRBJ1-2 and V is TRBV27, with a possible D match to TRBD1 (5 bases). CDR1 and CDR2 (germline): MNHEY, SMNVEV (reference sequence). This CDR3 contains 13 residues. V lost 2 bases, J lost 7 bases, and 11 bases lay in between. The CDR3, as DNA: TGTGCCAGCAGTTTACATGACAGAGTTGGCTACACCTTC. Translated, it gives CASSLHDRVGYTF.

This chain joins TRBV5-1 and TRBJ1-1, with D unclear. This CDR3 is 14 amino acids long. Trimming pared 5 bases from V and 1 base from J, leaving 12 bases between. Germline CDR1 SGHRS, CDR2 YFSETQ. The CDR3 DNA reads TGCGCCAGCAGTAAACAGAACCAGAACACTGAAGCTTTCTTT. It yields the protein CASSKQNQNTEAFF.

The chain couples TRBV6-1 to TRBJ2-7, with D unclear. The length of the CDR3 is 13 residues. V lost 0 bases and J 2 bases, leaving 5 bases between the germline ends. CDR1 and CDR2 from the germline V gene are MNHNS and SASEGT. The DNA of the CDR3 is TGTGCCAGCAGTGAAGCGGAACCCTACGAGCAGTACTTC. It yields the protein CASSEAEPYEQYF.

V gene TRBV11-3 combines with J gene TRBJ1-1; a weak D match, TRBD1 (6 bases). Trimming cost V 1 base and J 3 bases, with 12 bases left between them. CDR3 length: 15 residues. The germline V gene has CDR1 SGHNT and CDR2 YENEEA. The DNA for the CDR3 is TGTGCCAGCAGCTTAGCTTGGAGGGGGTACACTGAAGCTTTCTTT. Amino acid sequence: CASSLAWRGYTEAFF.

The sample holds a few counts of this clonotype. The CDR3 here is CASSQRGGGETQYF. The DNA of the CDR3 is TGCGCCAGCAGCCAACGAGGGGGTGGAGAGACCCAGTACTTC. The V call is TRBV4-1, the J call TRBJ2-5, with D possibly being TRBD1 (6 bases). Germline-derived CDR1 and CDR2 are MGHRA and YSYEKL. V was trimmed by 2 bases and J by 4 bases, leaving 11 bases between them. The CDR3 is made up of 14 amino acids.

This chain uses TRBV6-1 with TRBJ2-5, with TRBD1 as a possible D gene (5 bases). The CDR3 length is 14 residues. The V end lost 6 bases, the J end lost 4 bases, and 15 bases lay between the germline ends. Germline lookup yields CDR1 MNHNS and CDR2 SASEGT. The DNA for the CDR3 is TGTGCCAGCAGCTCAAGGGGTAGAGGAGAGACCCAGTACTTC. This codes for CASSSRGRGETQYF.

The V gene is TRBV12-3 or TRBV12-4, the J gene TRBJ2-5, with 10 positions matching TRBD1. This CDR3 has 15 residues. Trimming cost V 5 bases and J 0 bases; bases outside gene matches: 3. CDR3 bases: TGTGCCAGCAGTCCGGGACAGGGGTACCAAGAGACCCAGTACTTC. Amino acids: CASSPGQGYQETQYF.

The chain has TRBV7-9 and TRBJ2-1; 7 nucleotides agree with TRBD1. V was pared by 5 bases and J by 3 bases, with 7 bases of the junction left unmatched. The CDR3 sequence is 15 residues long. CDR1 is SEHNR, CDR2 FQNEAQ, per germline (reference sequence). The CDR3 bases are TGTGCCAGCAGCCCGAGGGCAGGGGGCTACAATGAGCAGTTCTTC. This encodes CASSPRAGGYNEQFF.

This clonotype has just a few counts. This rearrangement joins TRBV6-5 to TRBJ2-5; the D gene is possibly TRBD2 (6 bases). The CDR3 runs to 13 residues. The germline gives CDR1 MNHEY, CDR2 SVGAGI. The V end was cut by 3 bases, the J end by 4 bases, with 9 bases between. The CDR3 DNA reads as TGTGCCAGCAGTTATAGCGGTGGAGAGACCCAGTACTTC. Protein sequence: CASSYSGGETQYF.

The rearrangement joins TRBV5-1 to TRBJ2-7; D unclear. The V end was cut by 0 bases, the J end by 0 bases, with 10 bases between. Germline-derived CDR1 and CDR2 are SGHRS and YFSETQ. This CDR3 has 15 amino acids. CDR3 amino acids: CASSLVRLHSYEQYF. CDR3 coding DNA: TGCGCCAGCAGCTTGGTCCGACTCCACTCCTACGAGCAGTACTTC.

The V and J genes are TRBV4-1 and TRBJ2-1, with 7 bases aligning to TRBD1. V lost 1 base and J lost 2; bases outside the gene matches: 5. The CDR3 runs to 16 residues. Germline-derived CDR1 and CDR2 are MGHRA and YSYEKL. CDR3 sequence (DNA): TGCGCCAGCAGCCAAGGTCCGACAGGGACCTACAATGAGCAGTTCTTC. Translated, it gives CASSQGPTGTYNEQFF.

This chain links TRBV11-1 with TRBJ2-3; D might be TRBD1 (6 bases). The CDR3 totals 16 residues. Germline V CDR1 and CDR2: SGHAT, FQDESV (reference sequence). Trimming took off 5 bases at V and 2 bases at J, with 17 bases between the two ends. CDR3 nucleotide sequence: TGTGCCAGCAGCCTACGACAGGAGCCTTACACAGATACGCAGTATTTT. Its protein is CASSLRQEPYTDTQYF. Filled out from reference TRBV11-1 and TRBJ2-3, the complete variable domain reads EAEVAQSPRYKITEKSQAVAFWCDPISGHATLYWYRQILGQGPELLVQFQDESVVDDSQLPKDRFSAERLKGVDSTLKIQPAELGDSAMYLCASSLRQEPYTDTQYFGPGTRLTVL.

The genes are TRBV18 and TRBJ1-6; D is unclear. The V end was cut by 3 bases, the J end by 7 bases, with 10 bases between. Germline-derived CDR1 and CDR2 are KGHSH and LQKENI. The CDR3 has 14 residues. The CDR3 DNA is TGTGCCAGCTCACCGCTGGGAACGAATTCACCCCTCCACTTT. The encoded protein is CASSPLGTNSPLHF.

This clonotype is a singleton in its sample. The chain combines TRBV19 with TRBJ2-1; 8 bases match TRBD2. The CDR3 loop spans 15 amino acids. V trimming: 8 bases; J trimming: 9 bases; junction bases outside the gene matches: 15. In germline, CDR1 is LNHDA, CDR2 SQIVND (reference sequence). The CDR3 DNA reads TGTGCCAGTCGTAGAGCGGGGGCCTCCGCGGGTGAGCAGTTCTTC. This codes for CASRRAGASAGEQFF.

The J gene is TRBJ2-7, the V gene TRBV20-1; D is unclear. The CDR3 runs 17 residues. The V gene lost 7 bases and the J gene lost 0 bases, with 25 bases spanning the gap. CDR1 DFQATT and CDR2 SNEGSKA come from the germline V gene (reference sequence). The CDR3 is CSVRGPESPRSSYEQYF. CDR3 nucleotides: TGCAGTGTGCGTGGCCCAGAATCGCCCAGGAGCTCCTACGAGCAGTACTTC.

V and J are TRBV20-1 and TRBJ2-1; 11 bases map to TRBD2. J gave up 7 bases and V 3 bases, and 11 bases lay outside the gene matches. Germline loops: CDR1 DFQATT, CDR2 SNEGSKA (reference sequence). This CDR3 region has 16 residues. The CDR3 reads CSASVGSGGAGNEQFF. In DNA form, the CDR3 reads TGCAGTGCTAGTGTCGGTAGCGGGGGGGCAGGTAATGAGCAGTTCTTC.

The chain uses TRBV24-1 and TRBJ2-1, with D perhaps given as TRBD1 or TRBD2 (5 bases each). Germline lookup yields CDR1 KGHDR and CDR2 SFDVKD. The CDR3 is made up of 15 amino acids. Trimming removed 2 bases at V and 4 bases at J, with 11 bases between. The DNA of the CDR3 is TGTGCCACCAGTGATTCAGCGGACATTTACAATGAGCAGTTCTTC. It is translated as CATSDSADIYNEQFF.

The rearrangement joins TRBV19 to TRBJ1-5; 7 bases match TRBD1. Germline V gives CDR1 LNHDA, CDR2 SQIVND (reference sequence). The CDR3 runs to 15 residues. V shed 6 bases, J shed 2 bases, and the junction held 7 bases outside the gene matches. CDR3: CASRQGRGGNQPQHF. The CDR3 DNA reads TGTGCCAGTAGACAGGGGAGAGGGGGCAATCAGCCCCAGCATTTT.

A few counts support this clonotype. The DNA for the CDR3 is TGTGCCAGCAGTTTAAAGGGCGGACTTGGGGAGCAGTTCTTC. Residues: CASSLKGGLGEQFF. This sequence joins TRBV12-3 or TRBV12-4 and TRBJ2-1, with D perhaps TRBD2 (5 bases). The V end lost 2 bases, the J end lost 10 bases, and 15 bases lay between the germline ends. The CDR3 is 14 amino acids.

This sequence joins TRBV5-1 and TRBJ2-2; unclear D gene. Germline V gene data show CDR1 as SGHRS and CDR2 as YFSETQ. The V end lost 0 bases, the J end lost 8 bases, and 5 bases lay between the germline ends. The CDR3 covers 12 residues. In DNA form, the CDR3 reads TGCGCCAGCAGCTTGGAGTTGGGGGAGCTGTTTTTT. Translated: CASSLELGELFF.

This clonotype was found a few times. The chain has TRBV11-2 and TRBJ2-3; D might be TRBD1 or TRBD2, each matching 5 bases. The germline V gene encodes CDR1 SGHAT and CDR2 FQNNGV. Trimming cost V 5 bases and J 10 bases, with 31 bases left between them. The CDR3 is 18 amino acids. CDR3 amino acids: CASSLLHRGSPVLDAQYF. The CDR3 coding sequence is TGTGCCAGCAGCCTTCTTCATCGGGGCAGCCCGGTCCTGGATGCGCAGTATTTT.